This TCR beta chain was recovered during a study of T cell changes during pregnancy in multiple sclerosis (dated by TCRdb to between 2018 and 2021). Regarding the study in general: The study looked at changes in the T cell repertoire across pregnancy in women with multiple sclerosis.

The CDR3 numbers 15 residues from cysteine through phenylalanine. Of the read, only the CDR3 DNA is kept; its 45 bases are in frame from base 1. CDR1 and CDR2 are read off the germline V gene (reference sequence) as MNHEY and SMNVEV. Trimmed from V: 6 bases; trimmed from J: 0 bases; junction bases lacking a gene match: 7. The library was built by means of the immunoSEQ multiplex PCR assay. As stored in TCRdb, this immuneACCESS dataset retains in-frame rearrangements with V and J assigned. A fraction of the clones does not appear; measured against another copy, unresolved V genes explain less than half of the discrepancy, and the remainder lacks a known reason. The sample table holds about 70,000 clones, of which 80% to 95% were seen once. 0.29% of the sample is in the top ten clones. About this clone: Its recognized antigen is unknown. No base qualities exist here, and no much larger clone lies one base off it.

This sequence originates from a female donor with multiple sclerosis, enrolled in a pregnancy study. This specimen was CD4+ T cells from peripheral blood mononuclear cells, taken after pregnancy. The chain links TRBV27 with TRBJ1-2; 7 of the junction bases match TRBD1. The CDR3 protein sequence reads: CASRTWTGTNYGYTF. The DNA is TGTGCCAGCAGGACGTGGACAGGTACTAACTATGGCTACACCTTC.